The 32 T cell receptor beta chains reported below all come from one sample, sequenced in a study of T cells in women clearing cervical HPV infection. Using immunoSEQ multiplex PCR, the repertoire was profiled, and TCRdb retains in-frame clones only, with some absent. The data show about 20,000 clones, and the top ten clones hold more than 4.5%. The sequencing sample was made of blood buffy coat. The source of these receptors is a woman between 18 and 70 years old with a cervical HPV16 infection that either progressed to CIN3+ or cleared (not recorded which).

About this clone itself: The DNA ends 3 residues before the CDR3 does, and the rest of the CDR3 is filled in from the germline J gene. The rearrangement uses TRBV7-9 and TRBJ2-3; 7 bases are a match to TRBD2. V lost 5 bases to trimming and J lost 4 bases; unmatched junction nucleotides: 9. Germline V CDR1 and CDR2: SEHNR, FQNEAQ (reference sequence). The CDR3 has 15 amino acids. CDR3 residues: CASSPTSARADTQYF. The covered CDR3 bases are TGTGCCAGCAGCCCCACTAGCGCTAGGGCAGATACG.

A remark on this clone: An end of the junction does not agree with germline; a read error may underlie this. The sequenced CDR3 bases are TGTGCTAGCAGCCCGCGGGGGGGCGCCTACAATGAC. It translates to CASSPRGGAYND. Given in full, the CDR3 is CASSPRGGAYNDYTF. V usage is TRBV7-7 and J usage is TRBJ1-2; D is possibly TRBD1 (6 bases). Sequencing ends 3 residues short of the CDR3 end; the germline J gene provides the rest. Germline CDR1 reads SSHAT; CDR2 reads FNYEAQ (reference sequence). CDR3 length: 15 amino acids.

With regard to this clone: The missing CDR3 end, 3 residues past where the read stops, is filled in from the germline J gene. The rearrangement links TRBV19 to TRBJ1-4; 8 nucleotides match TRBD1. The CDR3 runs 15 residues. Germline V gene data show CDR1 as LNHDA and CDR2 as SQIVND (reference sequence). This CDR3 is CASSSSGQGRSPLFF. The covered CDR3 bases are TGTGCCAGTAGTTCTTCAGGACAGGGACGTTCACCA.

As to this clone: With the read ending 3 residues before the CDR3 end, the germline J gene is used to fill in that end. The gene calls are TRBV14 and TRBJ2-5; a possible D gene is TRBD1 (5 bases). Between the trimmed V and J ends, which lost 0 bases and 1 base, there was a span of 9 bases. The CDR3 sequence is 15 residues long. The germline gives CDR1 SGHDN, CDR2 FVKESK. CDR3 DNA (partial): TGTGCCAGCAGCCAAGATGGCAGGGTCCAAGAGACC. This gives the protein CASSQDGRVQET. The whole CDR3 sequence is CASSQDGRVQETQYF.

Concerning this clone itself: The CDR3 extends 3 residues past the end of the read, so its final part is completed from the germline J gene. V is TRBV7-9 and J is TRBJ2-7; 9 nucleotides agree with TRBD1. Unmatched junction bases numbered 10, after V lost 4 bases and J lost 6 bases. Per germline, CDR1 SEHNR and CDR2 FQNEAQ (reference sequence). The CDR3 extends over 15 amino acids. CDR3 sequence: CASSSYRGRFPEQYF. Partial CDR3 DNA: TGTGCCAGCAGCTCTTACAGGGGGCGCTTTCCCGAG.

Concerning this clone itself: The CDR3 is cut off 3 residues early in the read; its end comes from the germline J gene. This sequence joins TRBV2 and TRBJ2-5; 14 nucleotides match TRBD2. Germline CDR1 and CDR2: SNHLY and FYNNEI. The V segment lost 9 bases and the J segment 3 bases; nucleotides outside the gene matches: 3. The CDR3 length is 14 residues. CDR3 in amino acids: CASQTSGGEETQYF. The DNA read from the CDR3 is TGTGCCAGTCAGACTAGCGGGGGGGAAGAGACC.

A note on this clone: The CDR3 is cut off 3 residues early in the read; its end comes from the germline J gene. The chain is built from TRBV7-9 and TRBJ1-6, with D unclear. The V end lost 4 bases, the J end lost 7 bases, and 14 bases lay between the germline ends. Per the germline V gene, CDR1 is SEHNR and CDR2 is FQNEAQ (reference sequence). The CDR3 extends over 15 amino acids. The CDR3 loop is CASSSTGRKNSPLHF. The covered CDR3 bases are TGTGCCAGCAGCTCCACGGGGAGGAAGAATTCACCC.

As for this clone: The read halts 3 residues ahead of the CDR3 end, with the missing end drawn from the germline J gene. This chain joins TRBV5-1 and TRBJ2-2, with 8 bases that match TRBD1. The CDR3 extends over 16 amino acids. V was pared by 4 bases and J by 0 bases, with 5 bases of the junction left unmatched. Germline V gene data show CDR1 as SGHRS and CDR2 as YFSETQ. Partial CDR3 DNA: TGCGCCAGCAGCCCACAACAGGGGGCGAACACCGGGGAG. It specifies CASSPQQGANTGE. Given in full, the CDR3 is CASSPQQGANTGELFF.

Comment on this clone: Read coverage stops 3 residues before the CDR3 terminus; the germline J gene supplies the remainder. The chain combines TRBV11-3 with TRBJ2-3; TRBD1 might be the D (6 bases). The CDR3 is 13 residues long. CDR1 and CDR2 (germline): SGHNT, YENEEA. V was pared by 4 bases and J by 1 base, with 6 bases between. The sequenced CDR3 bases are TGTGCCAGCAGCTACAGGGGCACAGATACG. This encodes CASSYRGTDT. The whole CDR3 reads CASSYRGTDTQYF.

With regard to this clone: The read ends 3 residues before the CDR3 terminus; that terminus is restored from the germline J gene. The V gene is TRBV5-1, the J gene TRBJ2-5; D remains unclear. The CDR3 extends over 13 amino acids. The V end lost 4 bases, the J end lost 1 base, and 8 bases lay between the germline ends. Germline CDR1 is SGHRS and CDR2 is YFSETQ. The CDR3 bases that were read are TGCGCCAGCAGCACAATCCGCCAAGAGACC. It specifies CASSTIRQET. The full CDR3 protein is CASSTIRQETQYF.

On this clone: The CDR3 extends 3 residues past the end of the read, so its final part is completed from the germline J gene. This chain links TRBV20-1 with TRBJ1-5; D is undetermined. The V end was cut by 5 bases, the J end by 0 bases, with 11 bases between. Germline V gene data show CDR1 as DFQATT and CDR2 as SNEGSKA (reference sequence). This CDR3 spans 14 amino acids. CDR3: CSARRVGSNQPQHF. The sequenced CDR3 bases are TGCAGTGCTCGGAGGGTTGGTAGCAATCAGCCC.

Regarding this clone: The junction departs from germline at one end; a sequencing error may be responsible. Read coverage stops 3 residues before the CDR3 terminus; the germline J gene supplies the remainder. This rearrangement joins TRBV7-7 to TRBJ1-6, with D perhaps TRBD1 (6 bases). Looked up from germline, CDR1 is SSHAT and CDR2 is FNYEAQ (reference sequence). The CDR3 loop spans 13 amino acids. CDR3: CASSSNRESPLHF. CDR3 bases read: TGTGCTAGCAGCTCTAACAGGGAGTCACCC.

Remarks on this clone: The sequence runs out 3 residues before the end of the CDR3; the remainder is reconstructed from the germline J gene. The chain carries TRBV6-1 and TRBJ1-6; unclear D gene. The V gene's germline CDR1 is MNHNS and CDR2 SASEGT. The V end lost 3 bases, the J end lost 10 bases, and 16 bases lay between the germline ends. The CDR3 sequence is 15 residues long. The CDR3 spells CASSDLGQTASPLHF. CDR3 bases read: TGTGCCAGCAGTGATCTTGGTCAAACAGCCTCACCC.

Turning to this clone: The CDR3 extends 3 residues past the end of the read, so its final part is completed from the germline J gene. The chain has TRBV4-2 and TRBJ2-5, with D perhaps matching TRBD1 (5 bases). Germline CDR1 reads LGHNA; CDR2 reads YNFKEQ. With 3 bases removed from V and 2 bases from J, the gap between germline ends came to 16 bases. This CDR3 has 16 residues. CDR3 protein: CASSHDLGARQETQYF. The part of the CDR3 DNA that was read is TGTGCCAGCAGCCACGATCTTGGGGCGAGGCAAGAGACC.

With respect to this clone: The CDR3 extends 3 residues past the end of the read, so its final part is completed from the germline J gene. This sequence joins TRBV20-1 and TRBJ2-7; a weak D match, TRBD1 (6 bases). V was cut by 4 bases and J by 3 bases, with 13 bases left in between. The length of the CDR3 is 13 residues. Germline CDR1 is DFQATT and CDR2 is SNEGSKA (reference sequence). The CDR3 bases that were read are TGCAGTGCTACGGGACAAACTTTCTACGAG. This sequence encodes CSATGQTFYE. The whole CDR3 sequence is CSATGQTFYEQYF.

With regard to this clone: The read falls 3 residues short of the CDR3 end, and the missing part is taken from the germline J gene. The rearrangement uses TRBV19 and TRBJ1-1; D unresolved. The CDR3 extends over 12 amino acids. In germline, CDR1 is LNHDA, CDR2 SQIVND (reference sequence). CDR3 loop: CANRDTSAPAFF. The sequenced CDR3 bases are TGTGCCAACAGAGACACATCGGCTCCG.

With regard to this clone: The read halts 3 residues ahead of the CDR3 end, with the missing end drawn from the germline J gene. The chain links TRBV5-1 to TRBJ1-2, with TRBD1 as a possible D gene (6 bases). Germline CDR1 reads SGHRS; CDR2 reads YFSETQ. CDR3 length equals 16 residues. Trimming cost V 4 bases and J 3 bases, with 19 bases left between them. Incomplete CDR3 DNA: TGCGCCAGCAGCCCCGTCCTGCTACAGGGTCACTATGGC. Amino acids: CASSPVLLQGHYG. The CDR3, in full, reads CASSPVLLQGHYGYTF.

As concerns this clone: Coverage ceases 3 residues before the CDR3 finishes, and the germline J gene fills in the end. V gene TRBV7-2 combines with J gene TRBJ1-1; D gene unclear. The CDR3 sequence is 13 residues long. V was trimmed by 7 bases and J by 0 bases, leaving 9 bases between them. Germline V gene data show CDR1 as SGHTA and CDR2 as FQGNSA. The CDR3 DNA, read in part, is TGTGCCAGCACCTTGAGGGTGAACACTGAA. It specifies CASTLRVNTE. The whole CDR3 protein reads CASTLRVNTEAFF.

In regard to this clone: The read halts 3 residues ahead of the CDR3 end, with the missing end drawn from the germline J gene. The J gene is TRBJ2-2, the V gene TRBV5-6; tentative D call: TRBD1 (5 bases). CDR3 length equals 13 residues. Germline V gives CDR1 SGHDT, CDR2 YYEEEE. The CDR3 is CASSFDSEEKLFF. Partial CDR3 DNA: TGTGCCAGCAGCTTTGACAGTGAAGAAAAG.

About this clone itself: The read ends 3 residues before the CDR3 terminus; that terminus is restored from the germline J gene. V gene TRBV5-1 combines with J gene TRBJ2-3, with a possible D match to TRBD1 (5 bases). The CDR3 is 14 amino acids. Germline loops: CDR1 SGHRS, CDR2 YFSETQ. CDR3: CASSPLSGQETQYF. CDR3 DNA, as far as it was read: TGCGCCAGCAGCCCCCTTTCAGGGCAAGAGACG.

Note on this clone: An end of the junction differs from the germline gene, which may be a read error. The CDR3 end lies 3 residues beyond the end of the read and is filled in from the germline J gene. The chain recombines TRBV4-2 with TRBJ1-5; D not certain. The CDR3 contains 15 residues. The germline gives CDR1 LGHNA, CDR2 YNFKEQ. The sequenced part of the CDR3 DNA is TGCGCCAGCAGCCAAGATTCTAATAGCAATCAGCCC. Amino acids: CASSQDSNSNQP. The CDR3 in its entirety is CASSQDSNSNQPQHF.

Remarks on this clone: The sequenced fragment ends 3 residues before the CDR3 boundary, so the rest is inferred from the germline J gene. The chain uses TRBV30 and TRBJ2-2; D might be TRBD2 (6 bases). Germline lookup yields CDR1 GTSNPN and CDR2 SVGIG (reference sequence). The CDR3 extends over 14 amino acids. The sequenced part of the CDR3 DNA is TGTGCCTGGAGTCCAGGACTAACTAATGAAAAG. It is translated as CAWSPGLTNEK. The entire CDR3 reads CAWSPGLTNEKLFF.

On this clone itself: The read terminates 3 residues before the CDR3 end, so the remaining end is supplied by the germline J gene. This sequence joins TRBV2 and TRBJ2-3, with D uncertain. CDR3 size: 13 residues. Germline V gives CDR1 SNHLY, CDR2 FYNNEI. Partial CDR3 DNA: TGTGCCAGCAGTGACTTGGGCCAAGAGACG. Its translation: CASSDLGQET. The full CDR3 reads CASSDLGQETQYF.

In the case of this clone: Read sequence stops 3 residues before the CDR3 end, and the germline J gene provides the missing end. This chain connects TRBV20-1 to TRBJ2-1; tentatively, D is TRBD1 (6 bases). V was clipped by 6 bases and J by 7 bases, with 19 bases between them. There are 14 residues in the CDR3. Germline assignment: CDR1 DFQATT and CDR2 SNEGSKA (reference sequence). The CDR3 bases that were read are TGCAGTGCCCCCCCCACAGGGTTGGATAATGAG. This gives the protein CSAPPTGLDNE. Given in full, the CDR3 is CSAPPTGLDNEQFF.

Of note for this clone: The read halts 3 residues ahead of the CDR3 end, with the missing end drawn from the germline J gene. The V gene is TRBV27, the J gene TRBJ2-3, with TRBD1 identical over 8 bases. CDR3 length equals 16 residues. The ends lost 6 bases at V and 3 bases at J; junction bases unmatched: 11. The germline V gene has CDR1 MNHEY and CDR2 SMNVEV (reference sequence). CDR3 amino acids: CASSSVGQGGTDTQYF. Partial CDR3 DNA: TGTGCCAGCAGCTCTGTTGGACAGGGTGGTACAGATACG.

Concerning this clone itself: The CDR3 goes on 3 residues after the read ends, and that part is filled in from the germline J gene. The chain carries TRBV7-2 and TRBJ1-5, with D perhaps TRBD1 (5 bases). V was pared by 10 bases and J by 2 bases, with 12 bases between. CDR3 length: 13 amino acids. CDR1 and CDR2 (germline): SGHTA, FQGNSA. This CDR3 reads CATSTRGNQPQHF. The CDR3 bases that were read are TGTGCCACCTCGACCAGGGGCAATCAGCCC.

Comment on this clone: Read sequence stops 3 residues before the CDR3 end, and the germline J gene provides the missing end. The chain uses TRBV5-4 and TRBJ2-2; possibly TRBD2 for D (5 bases). V was clipped by 5 bases and J by 7 bases, with 12 bases between them. CDR3 size: 13 residues. From germline, CDR1 is SGHNT and CDR2 YYREEE (reference sequence). Partial CDR3 DNA: TGTGCCAGCAGTTATGACTATCACGGGGAG. Protein: CASSYDYHGE. The full-length CDR3 reads as CASSYDYHGELFF.

A word on this clone: The read finishes 3 residues shy of the CDR3 end, and the germline J gene is used to complete it. The chain is built from TRBV5-4 and TRBJ2-5, with D possibly TRBD1 on 6 matching bases. Per the germline V gene, CDR1 is SGHNT and CDR2 is YYREEE (reference sequence). The V end was cut by 5 bases, the J end by 0 bases, with 11 bases between. This CDR3 spans 14 amino acids. CDR3 region: CASRSDRYQETQYF. The DNA read from the CDR3 is TGTGCCAGCAGATCAGACAGGTACCAAGAGACC.

Regarding this clone: The CDR3 extends 3 residues past the end of the read, so its final part is completed from the germline J gene. V and J are TRBV11-2 and TRBJ2-1, with 13 bases that match TRBD2. After removal of 4 bases from V and 8 bases from J, the junction contained 5 bases not matched to a gene. Per the germline V gene, CDR1 is SGHAT and CDR2 is FQNNGV. The CDR3 runs 15 residues. CDR3 DNA (partial): TGTGCCAGCAGCTCGACTAGCGGGGGGTATGATGAG. Protein product: CASSSTSGGYDE. The whole CDR3 sequence reads CASSSTSGGYDEQFF.

In regard to this clone: The sequenced fragment ends 3 residues before the CDR3 boundary, so the rest is inferred from the germline J gene. The rearrangement uses TRBV7-6 and TRBJ1-2; 9 bases map to TRBD1. From germline, CDR1 is SGHVS and CDR2 FNYEAQ. The CDR3 is 15 residues long. The sequenced part of the CDR3 DNA is TGTGCCAGCAGCTTACAGACAGGGGGGATTTACGAC. Translating gives CASSLQTGGIYD. The whole CDR3 reads CASSLQTGGIYDYTF.

Turning to this clone: The read is 3 residues too short to cover the CDR3 end, so that end is filled in from the germline J gene. This rearrangement joins TRBV10-3 to TRBJ1-5; D remains ambiguous. The CDR3 contains 14 residues. Trimming stripped 2 bases from V and 9 bases from J, with 14 bases between. From germline, CDR1 is ENHRY and CDR2 SYGVKD. CDR3 DNA, as far as it was read: TGTGCCATCAGTGAGGACGCGGTCTCTCGGCCC. This codes for CAISEDAVSRP. The full-length CDR3 reads as CAISEDAVSRPQHF.

Note on this clone: The CDR3 end falls 3 residues outside the read, so it is completed with the germline J gene. This sample includes further DNA sequences coding for the same CDR3. V is TRBV19 and J is TRBJ1-2, with D perhaps matching TRBD1 (6 bases). The germline V gene has CDR1 LNHDA and CDR2 SQIVND (reference sequence). The CDR3 spans 12 residues. The DNA read from the CDR3 is TGTGCCAGTACCGACAGGCGTTACGGC. It codes for CASTDRRYG. The full CDR3 protein is CASTDRRYGYTF.